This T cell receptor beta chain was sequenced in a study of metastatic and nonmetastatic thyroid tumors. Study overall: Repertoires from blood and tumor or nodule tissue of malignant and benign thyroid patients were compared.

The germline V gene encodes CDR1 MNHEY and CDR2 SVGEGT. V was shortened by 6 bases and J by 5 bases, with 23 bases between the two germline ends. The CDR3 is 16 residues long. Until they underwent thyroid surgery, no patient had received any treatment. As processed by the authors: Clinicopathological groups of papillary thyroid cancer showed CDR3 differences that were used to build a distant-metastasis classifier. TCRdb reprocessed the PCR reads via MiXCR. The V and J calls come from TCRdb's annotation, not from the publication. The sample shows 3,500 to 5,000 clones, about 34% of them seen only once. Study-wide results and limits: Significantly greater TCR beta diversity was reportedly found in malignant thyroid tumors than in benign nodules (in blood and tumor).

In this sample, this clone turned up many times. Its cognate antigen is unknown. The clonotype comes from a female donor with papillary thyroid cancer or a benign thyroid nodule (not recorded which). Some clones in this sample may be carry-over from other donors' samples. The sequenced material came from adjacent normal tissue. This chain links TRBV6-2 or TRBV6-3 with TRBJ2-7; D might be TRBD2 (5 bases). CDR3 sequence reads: CASSSVRTGKLNEQYF. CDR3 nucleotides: TGTGCCAGCAGCAGCGTCCGCACGGGAAAGTTAAACGAGCAGTACTTC.